The 22 T cell receptor beta chains presented below share a single source sample, sequenced in a study of T cell repertoires in cytomegalovirus infection. TCRdb redid the calling of the reads with MiXCR, one entry per CDR3 protein. Seen here are 200,000 to 300,000 distinct CDR3 sequences, 9.1% observed once, and the top ten hold over 13%. The sequenced material came from PBMCs. The receptors here all came from a human donor in good health (CMV status not recorded). Some clones in this sample may be carry-over from other donors' samples.

In this sample, this clonotype turned up many times. The chain is built from TRBV7-4 and TRBJ2-5; possibly TRBD1 or TRBD2 for D (5 bases each). CDR3 length: 14 residues. The V gene lost 10 bases and the J gene lost 4 bases, with 19 bases spanning the gap. Germline V CDR1 and CDR2: SGHVT, SQSDAQ. Here the CDR3 reads CATPLSGQRETQYF. In nucleotides, the CDR3 is TGTGCCACTCCACTTTCGGGGCAACGAGAGACCCAGTACTTC.

The rearrangement joins TRBV14 to TRBJ2-1; D is ambiguous. Trimming left V 0 bases short and J 6 bases short, with 12 bases between. The CDR3 extends over 15 amino acids. CDR1 is SGHDN, CDR2 FVKESK, per germline. CDR3 DNA sequence: TGTGCCAGCAGCCAAGACCTGGGCCGACGCAATGAGCAGTTCTTC. Its protein is CASSQDLGRRNEQFF.

This clonotype was found many times. This chain joins TRBV7-2 and TRBJ2-2; no firm D call. This CDR3 region has 13 residues. Trimming shortened V by 5 bases and J by 6 bases, and 10 bases separated the two germline ends. The germline V gene has CDR1 SGHTA and CDR2 FQGNSA. DNA of the CDR3: TGTGCCAGCAGCCGCTCTTACGCCGGGGAGCTGTTTTTT. It encodes CASSRSYAGELFF.

This clonotype occurred a few times. V gene TRBV28 combines with J gene TRBJ2-1; 8 bases are shared with TRBD2. V dropped 6 bases and J dropped 4; count of bases not matched to a gene: 8. From germline, CDR1 is MDHEN and CDR2 SYDVKM. CDR3 size: 15 residues. This chain's CDR3 is CASRGPGGGYNEQFF. The CDR3 coding sequence is TGTGCCAGCAGAGGTCCCGGGGGGGGATACAATGAGCAGTTCTTC.

This clonotype was observed at least ten times. This rearrangement joins TRBV28 to TRBJ2-7; TRBD1 or TRBD2 may be the D gene (5 bases each). This CDR3 spans 14 amino acids. CDR1 is MDHEN and CDR2 is SYDVKM in the germline V gene. Trimming left V 6 bases short and J 5 bases short, with 17 bases between. CDR3 sequence: CASSPGQERDEQYF. CDR3 nucleotides: TGTGCCAGCAGCCCGGGGCAGGAACGGGACGAGCAGTACTTC.

About this clonotype: A much larger clone lies one base from this, so it may be a read error. It is likely a read error, because the conserved phenylalanine at the end of the CDR3 is missing. The rearrangement joins TRBV18 to TRBJ2-7; weak D call: TRBD1 (6 bases). CDR3 size: 15 residues. Per germline, CDR1 KGHSH and CDR2 LQKENI. V dropped 1 base and J dropped 5 bases, with 15 bases sitting between them. The CDR3 DNA sequence: TGTGCCAGCTCACCACAGTGGACAGCCCTGGACGAGCAGTACATC. Protein: CASSPQWTALDEQYI.

This clonotype has ten or more counts. The chain uses TRBV7-9 and TRBJ2-3; a weak D match, TRBD2 (6 bases). The germline V and J ends were trimmed by 0 bases and 4 bases, with 11 bases remaining between them. CDR1 is SEHNR and CDR2 is FQNEAQ in the germline V gene (reference sequence). The CDR3 loop spans 15 amino acids. The DNA of the CDR3 is TGTGCCAGCAGCTTAGCCGGACTATCAGCAGATACGCAGTATTTT. Its translation is CASSLAGLSADTQYF.

This clonotype appeared a few times. The chain employs TRBV6-1 and TRBJ1-6, with D possibly being TRBD1 (5 bases). The germline V and J ends were trimmed by 3 bases and 0 bases, with 9 bases remaining between them. Germline V gives CDR1 MNHNS, CDR2 SASEGT. This CDR3 comprises 16 residues. The CDR3 DNA reads TGTGCCAGCAGTGATAACAGGAACTCCTATAATTCACCCCTCCACTTT. Amino acid sequence: CASSDNRNSYNSPLHF.

This clonotype was detected many times. This chain uses TRBV7-2 with TRBJ1-1; no reliable D call. This CDR3 contains 15 residues. Germline V lookup: CDR1 SGHTA, CDR2 FQGNSA. Trimming took off 5 bases at V and 1 base at J, with 14 bases between the two ends. CDR3 DNA: TGTGCCAGCAGCGCACGTCGGGTTTGGAACACTGAAGCTTTCTTT. This translates into CASSARRVWNTEAFF.

Only a few counts were recorded for this clonotype. This chain links TRBV4-3 with TRBJ2-3; TRBD2 matches at 8 bases. CDR1 is LGHNA and CDR2 is YSLEER in the germline V gene. This CDR3 has 16 residues. Trimming took 2 bases from V and 2 from J; bases not matched to a gene: 6. The CDR3 coding sequence is TGCGCCAGCAGCCAATCCCTAGCGGGTCTCACAGATACGCAGTATTTT. Encoded protein: CASSQSLAGLTDTQYF.

The sample holds a few counts of this clonotype. The chain couples TRBV12-3 or TRBV12-4 to TRBJ2-7, with D tentatively TRBD1 (5 bases). V dropped 8 bases and J dropped 6 bases, with 17 bases sitting between them. This CDR3 has 13 residues. The CDR3 DNA reads as TGTGCCAGCGGGGCCCGGGCCTTCGGCGAGCAGTACTTC. Translating gives CASGARAFGEQYF.

The chain links TRBV7-9 to TRBJ1-1, with D uncertain. Germline V lookup: CDR1 SEHNR, CDR2 FQNEAQ (reference sequence). The V gene lost 2 bases and the J gene lost 1 base, with 14 bases spanning the gap. The CDR3 covers 16 residues. CDR3 region: CASSLTSGTSNTEAFF. CDR3 DNA sequence: TGTGCCAGCAGCTTAACATCGGGAACCTCGAACACTGAAGCTTTCTTT.

This clonotype occurred many times. The chain couples TRBV30 to TRBJ2-3, with D perhaps TRBD1 or TRBD2 (5 bases each). The CDR3 totals 14 residues. Germline CDR1 is GTSNPN and CDR2 is SVGIG (reference sequence). Trimming took off 3 bases at V and 5 bases at J, with 15 bases between the two ends. CDR3 amino acids: CAWRQGPYGDTQYF. The CDR3 DNA sequence: TGTGCCTGGAGGCAGGGACCTTACGGAGATACGCAGTATTTT.

This clonotype occurred many times. J is TRBJ2-3 and V is TRBV6-1; D gene unclear. CDR3 length: 12 residues. Germline V gene data show CDR1 as MNHNS and CDR2 as SASEGT. V shed 3 bases and J shed 6 bases, with 7 bases lying between them. This chain's CDR3 is CASSEHSDTQYF. Here the CDR3 DNA reads TGTGCCAGCAGTGAGCATTCGGATACGCAGTATTTT.

This clonotype was counted ten times or more. The chain uses TRBV7-2 and TRBJ1-5, with D maybe TRBD1 (6 bases). Germline lookup yields CDR1 SGHTA and CDR2 FQGNSA. The CDR3 is 15 amino acids. The V and J ends lost 1 base and 7 bases respectively, with 14 bases between them. The CDR3 DNA is TGTGCCAGCAGCTTAGGCTCGGGGGGCCAACAGCCCCAGCATTTT. As protein: CASSLGSGGQQPQHF.

This clonotype was seen a few times. V gene TRBV7-9 combines with J gene TRBJ2-1, with D tentatively TRBD2 (5 bases). Trimming took 8 bases from V and 5 from J, leaving 13 bases between them. Germline CDR1 SEHNR, CDR2 FQNEAQ (reference sequence). The CDR3 has 13 amino acids. CDR3 residues: CASGFGGDNEQFF. DNA of the CDR3: TGTGCCAGCGGATTTGGAGGAGACAATGAGCAGTTCTTC.

This clonotype turned up a few times. This chain connects TRBV7-8 to TRBJ1-4, with 8 bases identical to TRBD1. Per germline, CDR1 SGHVS and CDR2 FQNEAQ. This CDR3 has 15 residues. The junction had 8 bases not matched to a gene; V was cut back by 6 bases and J by 5 bases. CDR3 sequence reads: CASSRSGGRNEKLFF. CDR3 coding DNA: TGTGCCAGCAGTCGATCAGGGGGCAGAAATGAAAAACTGTTTTTT.

In its sample, this clonotype was seen many times. The genes are TRBV7-2 and TRBJ1-3; possibly TRBD1 for D (5 bases). Germline CDR1 reads SGHTA; CDR2 reads FQGNSA. This CDR3 has 14 residues. Trimming cost V 4 bases and J 0 bases, with 7 bases left between them. In nucleotides, the CDR3 is TGTGCCAGCAGCTCGGGACCCTCTGGAAACACCATATATTTT. Its protein is CASSSGPSGNTIYF.

The rearrangement joins TRBV19 to TRBJ2-7; D ambiguous. Trimming shortened V by 4 bases and J by 4 bases, and 11 bases separated the two germline ends. The CDR3 is 13 residues long. CDR1 and CDR2 (germline): LNHDA, SQIVND (reference sequence). The CDR3 loop reads CASSTQFSYEQYF. The CDR3 coding sequence is TGTGCCAGTAGTACCCAATTTTCGTACGAGCAGTACTTC. Supplemented by reference TRBV19 and TRBJ2-7, the full variable domain reads DGGITQSPKYLFRKEGQNVTLSCEQNLNHDAMYWYRQDPGQGLRLIYYSQIVNDFQKGDIAEGYSVSREKKESFPLTVTSAQKNPTAFYLCASSTQFSYEQYFGPGTRLTVT.

The V call is TRBV20-1, the J call TRBJ2-1, with 12 bases lining up with TRBD2. Germline lookup yields CDR1 DFQATT and CDR2 SNEGSKA (reference sequence). Unmatched junction bases numbered 10, after V lost 5 bases and J lost 8 bases. The CDR3 runs 15 residues. CDR3 region: CSAHTLAGGPDEQFF. In DNA, the CDR3 is TGCAGTGCTCATACCCTAGCGGGAGGGCCGGATGAGCAGTTCTTC.

There are many counts of this clonotype. The V gene is TRBV7-8, the J gene TRBJ2-4, with TRBD1 identical over 7 bases. The CDR3 consists of 12 residues. Unmatched junction bases numbered 3, after V lost 5 bases and J lost 8 bases. The germline CDR1 and CDR2 sequences are SGHVS and FQNEAQ. CDR3 sequence (DNA): TGTGCCAGCAGCGCTCAGGGGGACATTCAGTACTTC. Protein product: CASSAQGDIQYF.

The sample holds a few counts of this clonotype. The chain recombines TRBV5-1 with TRBJ1-1; weak D call: TRBD1 (5 bases). Trimming stripped 4 bases from V and 1 base from J, with 11 bases between. This CDR3 contains 14 residues. Germline V gene data show CDR1 as SGHRS and CDR2 as YFSETQ. CDR3 residues: CASSHGTGNTEAFF. The CDR3 DNA follows: TGCGCCAGCAGCCACGGAACAGGGAACACTGAAGCTTTCTTT.